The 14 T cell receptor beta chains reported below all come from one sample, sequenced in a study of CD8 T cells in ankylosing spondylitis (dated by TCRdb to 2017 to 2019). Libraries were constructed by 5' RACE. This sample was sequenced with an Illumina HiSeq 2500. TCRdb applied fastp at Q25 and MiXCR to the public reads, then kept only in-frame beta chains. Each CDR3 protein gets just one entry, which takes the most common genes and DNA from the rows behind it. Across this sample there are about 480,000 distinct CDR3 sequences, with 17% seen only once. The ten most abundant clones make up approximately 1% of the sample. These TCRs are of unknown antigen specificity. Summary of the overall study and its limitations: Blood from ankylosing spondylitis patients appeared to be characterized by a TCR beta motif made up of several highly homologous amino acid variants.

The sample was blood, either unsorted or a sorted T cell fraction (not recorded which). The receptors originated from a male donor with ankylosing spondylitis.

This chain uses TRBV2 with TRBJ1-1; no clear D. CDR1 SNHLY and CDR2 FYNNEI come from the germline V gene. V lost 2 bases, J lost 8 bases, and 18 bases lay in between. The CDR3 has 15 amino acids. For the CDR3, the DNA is TGTGCCAGCAGTGAAACCCCCCTTTCGGCCTTCGAAGCTTTCTTT. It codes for CASSETPLSAFEAFF. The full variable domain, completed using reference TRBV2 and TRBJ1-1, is EPEVTQTPSHQVTQMGQEVILRCVPISNHLYFYWYRQILGQKVEFLVSFYNNEISEKSEIFDDQFSVERPDGSNFTLKIRSTKLEDSAMYFCASSETPLSAFEAFFGQGTRLTVV.

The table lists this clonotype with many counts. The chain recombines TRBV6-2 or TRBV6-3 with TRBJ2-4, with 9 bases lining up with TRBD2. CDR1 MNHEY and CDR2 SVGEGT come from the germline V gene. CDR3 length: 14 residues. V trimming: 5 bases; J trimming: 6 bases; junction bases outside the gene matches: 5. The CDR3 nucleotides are TGTGCCAGCAGTAAGACTAGCGGACTAAACATTCAGTACTTC. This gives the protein CASSKTSGLNIQYF.

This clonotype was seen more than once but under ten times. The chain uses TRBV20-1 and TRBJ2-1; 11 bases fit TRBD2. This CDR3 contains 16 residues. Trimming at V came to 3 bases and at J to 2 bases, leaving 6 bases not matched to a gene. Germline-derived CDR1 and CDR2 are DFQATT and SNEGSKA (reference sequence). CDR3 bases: TGCAGTGCTAGGACCCTAGCGGGAGGCGCCTACAATGAGCAGTTCTTC. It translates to CSARTLAGGAYNEQFF.

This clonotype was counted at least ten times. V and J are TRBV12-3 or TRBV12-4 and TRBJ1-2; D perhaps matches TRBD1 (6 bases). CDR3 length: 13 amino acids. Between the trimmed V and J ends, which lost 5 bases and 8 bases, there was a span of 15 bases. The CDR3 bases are TGTGCCAGCAGTCCGACAGGAGGCAAGGGCTACACCTTC. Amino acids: CASSPTGGKGYTF.

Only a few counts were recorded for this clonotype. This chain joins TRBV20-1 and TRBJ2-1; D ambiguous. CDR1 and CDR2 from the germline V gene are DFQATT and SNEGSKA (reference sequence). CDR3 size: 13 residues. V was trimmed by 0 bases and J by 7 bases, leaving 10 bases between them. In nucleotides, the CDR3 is TGCAGTGCTAGAGAACGTCTTCGAAATGAGCAGTTCTTC. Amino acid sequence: CSARERLRNEQFF.

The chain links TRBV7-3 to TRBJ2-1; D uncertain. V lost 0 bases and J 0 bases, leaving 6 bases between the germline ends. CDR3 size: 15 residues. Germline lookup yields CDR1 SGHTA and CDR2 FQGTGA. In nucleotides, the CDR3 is TGTGCCAGCAGCTTAACGGCAGACTCCTACAATGAGCAGTTCTTC. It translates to CASSLTADSYNEQFF.

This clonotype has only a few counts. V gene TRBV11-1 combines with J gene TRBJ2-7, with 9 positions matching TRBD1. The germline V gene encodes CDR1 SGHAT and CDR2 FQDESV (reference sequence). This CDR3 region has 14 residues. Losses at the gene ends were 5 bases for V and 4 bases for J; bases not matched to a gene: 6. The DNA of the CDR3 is TGTGCCAGCAGCCCTGGGGACAGGGTGTACGAGCAGTACTTC. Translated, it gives CASSPGDRVYEQYF.

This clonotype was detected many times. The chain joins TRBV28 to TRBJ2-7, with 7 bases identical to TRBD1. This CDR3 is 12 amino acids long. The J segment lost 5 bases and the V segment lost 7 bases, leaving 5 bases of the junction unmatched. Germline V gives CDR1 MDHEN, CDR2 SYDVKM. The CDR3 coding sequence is TGTGCCAGCACTACAGGGGAAGACGAGCAGTACTTC. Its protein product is CASTTGEDEQYF.

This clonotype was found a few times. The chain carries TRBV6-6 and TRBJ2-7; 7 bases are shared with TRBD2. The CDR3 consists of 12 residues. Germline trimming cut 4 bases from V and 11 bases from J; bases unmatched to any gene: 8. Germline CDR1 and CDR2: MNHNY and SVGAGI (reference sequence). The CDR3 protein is CASSSTRGEEYF. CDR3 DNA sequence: TGTGCCAGCAGTTCCACCCGGGGGGAGGAGTACTTC.

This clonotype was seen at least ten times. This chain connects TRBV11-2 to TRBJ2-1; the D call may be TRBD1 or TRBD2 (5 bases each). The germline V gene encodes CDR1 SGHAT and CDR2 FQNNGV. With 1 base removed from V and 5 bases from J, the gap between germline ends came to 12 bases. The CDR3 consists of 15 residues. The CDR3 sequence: CASSLGVGANNEQFF. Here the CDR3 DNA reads TGTGCCAGCAGCTTAGGGGTCGGGGCTAACAATGAGCAGTTCTTC.

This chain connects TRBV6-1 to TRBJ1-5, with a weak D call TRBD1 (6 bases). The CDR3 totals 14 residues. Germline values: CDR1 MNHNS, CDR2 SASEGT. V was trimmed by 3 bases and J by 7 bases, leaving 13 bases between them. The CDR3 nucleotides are TGTGCCAGCAGTGACTTGTCAGGGGTGCAGCCCCAGCATTTT. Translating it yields CASSDLSGVQPQHF.

The CDR3 DNA reads TGCGCCAGCAGCCAAGACGGGACAGCCTACGAGCAGTACTTC. This codes for CASSQDGTAYEQYF. The rearrangement links TRBV5-1 to TRBJ2-7, with TRBD1 matching over 7 bases. The CDR3 consists of 14 residues. Germline loops: CDR1 SGHRS, CDR2 YFSETQ. The J segment lost 2 bases and the V segment lost 4 bases, leaving 6 bases of the junction unmatched.

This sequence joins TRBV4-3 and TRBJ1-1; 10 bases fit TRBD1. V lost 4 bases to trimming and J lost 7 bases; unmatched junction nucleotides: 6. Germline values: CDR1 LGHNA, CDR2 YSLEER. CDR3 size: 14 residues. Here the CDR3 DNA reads TGCGCCAGCAGCCTCGACAGGGGGCGGGGTGAAGCTTTCTTT. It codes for CASSLDRGRGEAFF.

The CDR3 DNA reads as TGTGCCAGCAGCTTTCGTGCGGGACCCTACGAGCAGTACTTC. Encoded protein: CASSFRAGPYEQYF. V usage is TRBV7-9 and J usage is TRBJ2-7; D perhaps matches TRBD2 (6 bases). Per germline, CDR1 SEHNR and CDR2 FQNEAQ (reference sequence). The CDR3 has 14 residues. V lost 3 bases to trimming and J lost 2 bases, with 11 bases between them.